The 10 T cell receptor beta chains below were found in one sample sequenced in a study of control samples from healthy donors and cancer patients (dated by TCRdb to 2020 to 2021). Libraries were built with the immunoSEQ multiplex PCR assay. Imported from immuneACCESS, the table was reduced by TCRdb to in-frame sequences with V and J called. These copies leave out some clones; in studies compared against another copy, an unresolved V gene accounts for under half, and the cause of the remainder is not known. A total of about 130,000 clones appear in this sample, approximately 92% of them only once. The ten largest account for 0.58% of the sample. The sequenced sample consisted of PBMCs. The receptors originated from an elderly man with head and neck cancer.

The chain joins TRBV13 to TRBJ2-3, with D maybe TRBD2 (6 bases). The CDR3 loop spans 14 amino acids. Trimming cost V 0 bases and J 6 bases, with 10 bases left between them. Germline CDR1 PRHDT, CDR2 FYEKMQ (reference sequence). The CDR3: CASSLGRGFDTQYF. CDR3 sequence (DNA): TGTGCCAGCAGCTTAGGCCGGGGGTTCGATACGCAGTATTTT.

CDR3 loop: CASSQGTQETQYF. The CDR3 DNA sequence: TGTGCCAGCTCACAGGGGACTCAAGAGACCCAGTACTTC. The chain carries TRBV18 and TRBJ2-5; perhaps TRBD2 as D (6 bases). This CDR3 has 13 residues. Per the germline V gene, CDR1 is KGHSH and CDR2 is LQKENI. Between the trimmed V and J ends, which lost 4 bases and 2 bases, there was a span of 8 bases.

The chain employs TRBV2 and TRBJ1-2; D remains ambiguous. Germline loops: CDR1 SNHLY, CDR2 FYNNEI. Trimming removed 1 base from V and 3 bases from J, with 6 bases in between. This CDR3 region has 13 residues. CDR3 sequence: CASSEEADYGYTF. The CDR3 coding sequence is TGTGCCAGCAGTGAAGAGGCGGACTATGGCTACACCTTC.

This chain uses TRBV11-3 with TRBJ2-1; D is perhaps TRBD2 (6 bases). V lost 1 base and J lost 4, with 17 bases in between. CDR1 is SGHNT and CDR2 is YENEEA in the germline V gene. The CDR3 consists of 17 residues. CDR3 in DNA: TGTGCCAGCAGCTTAGTTCGGGGCGGGATTGGTTACAATGAGCAGTTCTTC. Protein sequence: CASSLVRGGIGYNEQFF.

V and J are TRBV24-1 and TRBJ2-1, with 12 positions matching TRBD2. The CDR3 covers 15 residues. Per germline, CDR1 KGHDR and CDR2 SFDVKD. With 3 bases clipped from V and 9 bases from J, the junction kept 5 bases outside the gene matches. The CDR3 sequence is CATSDPRTSGVEQFF. The CDR3 bases are TGTGCCACCAGTGATCCCCGGACTAGCGGGGTTGAGCAGTTCTTC.

J is TRBJ1-2 and V is TRBV14; perhaps TRBD1 as D (5 bases). Trimming removed 3 bases at V and 5 bases at J, with 19 bases between. The CDR3 is 16 amino acids. The V gene's germline CDR1 is SGHDN and CDR2 FVKESK. CDR3 residues: CASSQSRARAGYGYTF. CDR3 sequence (DNA): TGTGCCAGCAGCCAGAGCAGAGCCAGGGCAGGATATGGCTACACCTTC.

V and J are TRBV3-1 (or the pseudogene TRBV3-2) and TRBJ1-2, with 9 positions matching TRBD1. Germline V gene data show CDR1 as LGHDT and CDR2 as YNNKEL (reference sequence). This CDR3 has 14 amino acids. With V trimmed by 6 bases and J by 5 bases, 7 bases remained unmatched. The CDR3 nucleotides read TGTGCCAGCAGAACAACAGGGGGCGGTTATGGCTACACCTTC. Its protein product is CASRTTGGGYGYTF.

The V and J genes are TRBV19 and TRBJ1-1, with D possibly matching TRBD1 (5 bases). V was cut by 8 bases and J by 0 bases, with 10 bases left in between. Germline values: CDR1 LNHDA, CDR2 SQIVND (reference sequence). CDR3 size: 13 residues. This chain's CDR3 is CASQRQLNTEAFF. The DNA of the CDR3 is TGTGCCAGTCAGAGACAGCTGAACACTGAAGCTTTCTTT. Drawing the rest from reference TRBV19 and TRBJ1-1, the complete variable domain is DGGITQSPKYLFRKEGQNVTLSCEQNLNHDAMYWYRQDPGQGLRLIYYSQIVNDFQKGDIAEGYSVSREKKESFPLTVTSAQKNPTAFYLCASQRQLNTEAFFGQGTRLTVV.

The rearrangement uses TRBV18 and TRBJ2-3; possible D gene TRBD1, 5 bases. CDR3 size: 19 residues. The V end lost 2 bases, the J end lost 2 bases, and 23 bases lay between the germline ends. From germline, CDR1 is KGHSH and CDR2 LQKENI. The CDR3 DNA follows: TGTGCCAGCTCACCATTGTCGGCCCGCAGAGGACAACCCACAGATACGCAGTATTTT. As protein: CASSPLSARRGQPTDTQYF.

This clone was observed once. The V call is TRBV30, the J call TRBJ1-1; D is undetermined. This CDR3 is built from 11 residues. V lost 4 bases to trimming and J lost 4 bases, with 7 bases between them. Germline assignment: CDR1 GTSNPN and CDR2 SVGIG (reference sequence). CDR3 amino acids: CAWIGVTEAFF. The DNA for the CDR3 is TGTGCCTGGATCGGGGTCACTGAAGCTTTCTTT.